A selection of T cell receptor beta chains follows, all from one sample in a study of breast tumors, draining lymph nodes, adjacent tissues. TCRdb independently ran MiXCR on the multiplex PCR reads; one entry per CDR3 protein. The data contain about 16,000 distinct CDR3 sequences, over 40% of them singletons. The sequenced sample was tumor-adjacent breast tissue. These receptors were collected from a female donor with breast cancer. Some clones in this sample may be carry-over from other donors' samples. The CDR3 runs from the conserved cysteine through the conserved F or W. The order of the fields is J gene, clone size, D gene, V gene, CDR3 protein, CDR3 DNA. D genes are given only for firm matches. The size of a clone is reported for some rows only, either as once, few or many, or as a class for expanded clones.

J gene: TRBJ1-5
clone size: NA
D gene: NA
V gene: TRBV6-1
CDR3 protein: CASSQDGNQPQHF
CDR3 DNA: TGTGCCAGCAGTCAGGACGGCAATCAGCCCCAGCATTTT

J gene: TRBJ1-4
clone size: many
D gene: NA
V gene: TRBV28
CDR3 protein: CASSTTGPGAWEKLFF
CDR3 DNA: TGTGCCAGCAGTACAACAGGTCCGGGCGCATGGGAAAAACTGTTTTTT

J gene: TRBJ2-1
clone size: medium-sized
D gene: NA
V gene: TRBV6-5
CDR3 protein: CASSYANRHEQFF
CDR3 DNA: TGTGCCAGCAGTTACGCCAATAGGCATGAGCAGTTCTTC

J gene: TRBJ1-5
clone size: many
D gene: NA
V gene: TRBV6-1
CDR3 protein: CASSPGANANQPQHF
CDR3 DNA: TGTGCCAGCAGTCCAGGGGCGAACGCCAATCAGCCCCAGCATTTT

J gene: TRBJ1-2
clone size: NA
D gene: TRBD1
V gene: TRBV4-2
CDR3 protein: CASSQAGTGIYGYTF
CDR3 DNA: TGTGCCAGCAGCCAAGCCGGGACAGGGATCTATGGCTACACCTTC

J gene: TRBJ2-7
clone size: NA
D gene: NA
V gene: TRBV2
CDR3 protein: CASSEAVTYEQYF
CDR3 DNA: TGTGCCAGCAGTGAAGCGGTTACCTACGAGCAGTACTTC

J gene: TRBJ1-6
clone size: NA
D gene: TRBD1
V gene: TRBV19
CDR3 protein: CASHRGVGSPLHF
CDR3 DNA: TGTGCCAGTCACAGGGGAGTAGGATCACCCCTCCACTTT

J gene: TRBJ2-7
clone size: NA
D gene: NA
V gene: TRBV6-1
CDR3 protein: CASSHPDSYEQYF
CDR3 DNA: TGTGCCAGCAGTCACCCCGACTCCTACGAGCAGTACTTC

J gene: TRBJ2-7
clone size: NA
D gene: TRBD2
V gene: TRBV6-1
CDR3 protein: CASKRLAGGGNEQYF
CDR3 DNA: TGTGCCAGCAAACGACTAGCGGGAGGGGGCAACGAGCAGTACTTC

J gene: TRBJ1-1
clone size: many
D gene: TRBD1
V gene: TRBV2
CDR3 protein: CASSDRGRTEAFF
CDR3 DNA: TGTGCCAGCAGCGACAGGGGGAGGACTGAAGCTTTCTTT

J gene: TRBJ2-1
clone size: many
D gene: NA
V gene: TRBV30
CDR3 protein: CAWSVRGGAGEQFF
CDR3 DNA: TGTGCCTGGAGTGTACGAGGAGGGGCGGGTGAGCAGTTCTTC

J gene: TRBJ2-2
clone size: NA
D gene: NA
V gene: TRBV10-3
CDR3 protein: CASSFGLPGTGELFF
CDR3 DNA: TGTGCCAGCAGTTTTGGCCTACCGGGGACCGGGGAGCTGTTTTTT

J gene: TRBJ1-2
clone size: NA
D gene: NA
V gene: TRBV4-2
CDR3 protein: CASSQGGQAELYGYTF
CDR3 DNA: TGTGCCAGCAGCCAAGGGGGACAAGCCGAATTATATGGCTACACCTTC

J gene: TRBJ2-5
clone size: many
D gene: TRBD1
V gene: TRBV6-5
CDR3 protein: CASRSYRGAETQYF
CDR3 DNA: TGTGCCAGCAGATCCTACAGGGGCGCAGAGACCCAGTACTTC

J gene: TRBJ2-4
clone size: many
D gene: NA
V gene: TRBV11-2
CDR3 protein: CASSLAAKNIQYF
CDR3 DNA: TGTGCCAGCAGCTTAGCAGCCAAAAACATTCAGTACTTC

J gene: TRBJ2-3
clone size: many
D gene: NA
V gene: TRBV4-1
CDR3 protein: CASSQEIGRDTQYF
CDR3 DNA: TGCGCCAGCAGCCAAGAGATCGGTAGAGATACGCAGTATTTT

J gene: TRBJ1-2
clone size: medium-sized
D gene: NA
V gene: TRBV20-1
CDR3 protein: CSARDLGRALYTF
CDR3 DNA: TGCAGTGCTAGAGATCTGGGTCGTGCCCTCTACACCTTC

J gene: TRBJ1-5
clone size: NA
D gene: NA
V gene: TRBV7-9
CDR3 protein: CASGLVESAGPQHF
CDR3 DNA: TGTGCCAGCGGCTTAGTGGAGTCGGCGGGGCCCCAGCATTTT

J gene: TRBJ1-3
clone size: medium-sized
D gene: NA
V gene: TRBV29-1
CDR3 protein: CSVEKGGNTIYF
CDR3 DNA: TGCAGCGTTGAAAAAGGTGGGAACACCATATATTTT

J gene: TRBJ2-1
clone size: many
D gene: NA
V gene: TRBV20-1
CDR3 protein: CSARRLWEDNNEQFF
CDR3 DNA: TGCAGTGCTAGACGCCTTTGGGAGGACAACAATGAGCAGTTCTTC

J gene: TRBJ2-7
clone size: NA
D gene: NA
V gene: TRBV11-2
CDR3 protein: CASSLAQGGSYEQYF
CDR3 DNA: TGTGCCAGCAGCTTAGCGCAGGGGGGCTCCTACGAGCAGTACTTC

J gene: TRBJ1-2
clone size: many
D gene: NA
V gene: TRBV14
CDR3 protein: CASSQGRHDGNYGYTF
CDR3 DNA: TGTGCCAGCAGCCAAGGGAGACACGACGGAAACTATGGCTACACCTTC

J gene: TRBJ2-1
clone size: NA
D gene: TRBD1
V gene: TRBV19
CDR3 protein: CASSPGTGLDEQFF
CDR3 DNA: TGTGCCAGCAGCCCGGGGACAGGGTTAGATGAACAGTTCTTC

J gene: TRBJ2-1
clone size: NA
D gene: TRBD1
V gene: TRBV27
CDR3 protein: CASSGGQGAEEQFF
CDR3 DNA: TGTGCCAGCAGTGGGGGACAGGGGGCTGAGGAGCAGTTCTTC

J gene: TRBJ2-7
clone size: NA
D gene: NA
V gene: TRBV12-3/TRBV12-4
CDR3 protein: CASSSPQGYEQYF
CDR3 DNA: TGTGCCAGCAGTTCCCCTCAGGGATACGAGCAGTACTTC

J gene: TRBJ1-5
clone size: NA
D gene: NA
V gene: TRBV12-3/TRBV12-4
CDR3 protein: CASSWRHTNNQPQHF
CDR3 DNA: TGTGCCAGCAGTTGGAGACACACGAACAATCAGCCCCAGCATTTT

J gene: TRBJ1-2
clone size: many
D gene: NA
V gene: TRBV6-1
CDR3 protein: CASSEDTGYRAYGYTF
CDR3 DNA: TGTGCCAGCAGTGAAGATACAGGGTACCGCGCCTATGGCTACACCTTC

J gene: TRBJ1-5
clone size: NA
D gene: NA
V gene: TRBV20-1
CDR3 protein: CSATGPIYGNQPQHF
CDR3 DNA: TGCAGTGCTACGGGGCCTATCTATGGCAATCAGCCCCAGCATTTT

J gene: TRBJ2-5
clone size: many
D gene: NA
V gene: TRBV29-1
CDR3 protein: CSVVGGQETQYF
CDR3 DNA: TGCAGCGTTGTTGGGGGCCAAGAGACCCAGTACTTC

J gene: TRBJ2-5
clone size: many
D gene: NA
V gene: TRBV7-3
CDR3 protein: CASSLYAGQLETQYF
CDR3 DNA: TGTGCCAGCAGCTTATATGCGGGACAGTTAGAGACCCAGTACTTC

J gene: TRBJ1-1
clone size: few
D gene: TRBD1
V gene: TRBV5-1
CDR3 protein: CASSLAGGQVNTEAFF
CDR3 DNA: TGCGCCAGCAGCTTGGCCGGGGGACAGGTTAACACTGAAGCTTTCTTT

J gene: TRBJ2-2
clone size: many
D gene: TRBD1
V gene: TRBV6-5
CDR3 protein: CASKPGGASGELFF
CDR3 DNA: TGTGCCAGCAAACCAGGGGGCGCCTCCGGGGAGCTGTTTTTT

J gene: TRBJ1-5
clone size: medium-sized
D gene: NA
V gene: TRBV2
CDR3 protein: CASSPGRDQPQHF
CDR3 DNA: TGTGCCAGCAGCCCCGGACGGGATCAGCCCCAGCATTTT

J gene: TRBJ1-3
clone size: NA
D gene: TRBD1
V gene: TRBV7-9
CDR3 protein: CASSPGTGGSGNTIYF
CDR3 DNA: TGTGCCAGCAGCCCGGGGACAGGGGGCTCTGGAAACACCATATATTTT

J gene: TRBJ2-3
clone size: few
D gene: NA
V gene: TRBV7-2
CDR3 protein: CASSSSLTDTQYF
CDR3 DNA: TGTGCCAGCAGCTCGTCCCTCACAGATACGCAGTATTTT

J gene: TRBJ2-1
clone size: many
D gene: TRBD2
V gene: TRBV24-1
CDR3 protein: CATSELGLDSNEQFF
CDR3 DNA: TGTGCCACCAGTGAATTAGGACTAGACAGTAATGAGCAGTTCTTC

J gene: TRBJ2-7
clone size: medium-sized
D gene: TRBD1
V gene: TRBV7-9
CDR3 protein: CASSRQGAHSEQYF
CDR3 DNA: TGTGCCAGCAGCCGACAGGGGGCGCATAGTGAGCAGTACTTC

J gene: TRBJ1-2
clone size: once
D gene: TRBD1
V gene: TRBV9
CDR3 protein: CASSVRDSPNPNYGYTF
CDR3 DNA: TGTGCCAGCAGCGTTCGGGACAGCCCAAACCCTAACTATGGCTACACCTTC

J gene: TRBJ2-1
clone size: many
D gene: TRBD2
V gene: TRBV16
CDR3 protein: CASSRLAGGLNNEQFF
CDR3 DNA: TGTGCCAGCAGCCGACTAGCGGGAGGCTTAAACAATGAGCAGTTCTTC

J gene: TRBJ1-1
clone size: NA
D gene: NA
V gene: TRBV6-5
CDR3 protein: CAGSSGITEAFF
CDR3 DNA: TGTGCCGGCAGCTCAGGGATCACTGAAGCTTTCTTT

J gene: TRBJ2-1
clone size: NA
D gene: TRBD2
V gene: TRBV7-7
CDR3 protein: CASSSTSGSPWNEQFF
CDR3 DNA: TGTGCTAGCAGCTCGACTAGCGGGAGTCCGTGGAATGAGCAGTTCTTC

J gene: TRBJ2-1
clone size: NA
D gene: TRBD2
V gene: TRBV6-2/TRBV6-3
CDR3 protein: CASGLHASGGANNEQFF
CDR3 DNA: TGTGCCAGCGGCCTACATGCTAGCGGGGGGGCCAACAATGAGCAGTTCTTC

J gene: TRBJ2-7
clone size: NA
D gene: NA
V gene: TRBV10-3
CDR3 protein: CSTNGGGQSSYEQYF
CDR3 DNA: TGTTCGACCAATGGGGGCGGACAGAGCTCCTACGAGCAGTACTTC

J gene: TRBJ2-7
clone size: NA
D gene: NA
V gene: TRBV15
CDR3 protein: CATSRPPNYEQYF
CDR3 DNA: TGTGCCACCAGCAGACCACCCAACTACGAGCAGTACTTC

J gene: TRBJ2-7
clone size: once
D gene: TRBD2
V gene: TRBV19
CDR3 protein: CASSKGTSGAYEEYF
CDR3 DNA: TGTGCCAGTAGTAAGGGGACTAGCGGAGCCTACGAGGAGTACTTC

J gene: TRBJ1-5
clone size: NA
D gene: NA
V gene: TRBV2
CDR3 protein: CASSESSTNQPQHF
CDR3 DNA: TGTGCCAGCAGTGAAAGCAGTACCAATCAGCCCCAGCATTTT

J gene: TRBJ2-2
clone size: many
D gene: NA
V gene: TRBV9
CDR3 protein: CASSVTGNTGELFF
CDR3 DNA: TGTGCCAGCAGCGTAACCGGAAACACCGGGGAGCTGTTTTTT

J gene: TRBJ2-1
clone size: many
D gene: TRBD2
V gene: TRBV9
CDR3 protein: CASSRSGETYNEQFF
CDR3 DNA: TGTGCCAGCAGTCGAAGCGGGGAGACCTACAATGAGCAGTTCTTC

J gene: TRBJ1-2
clone size: many
D gene: NA
V gene: TRBV7-8
CDR3 protein: CASSLEAGPNYGYPF
CDR3 DNA: TGTGCCAGCAGCTTAGAAGCAGGGCCCAACTATGGCTACCCCTTC

J gene: TRBJ2-1
clone size: many
D gene: NA
V gene: TRBV19
CDR3 protein: CASSIGSGLVEQFF
CDR3 DNA: TGTGCCAGTAGTATAGGGAGCGGCCTTGTGGAGCAGTTCTTC

J gene: TRBJ2-7
clone size: NA
D gene: TRBD2
V gene: TRBV5-4
CDR3 protein: CASSPGTSGGAVEQYF
CDR3 DNA: TGTGCCAGCAGCCCGGGGACTAGCGGGGGGGCCGTCGAGCAGTACTTC

J gene: TRBJ1-6
clone size: once
D gene: NA
V gene: TRBV7-9
CDR3 protein: CASSLEVSPLHF
CDR3 DNA: TGTGCCAGCAGCTTAGAAGTTTCACCCCTCCACTTT

J gene: TRBJ2-2
clone size: many
D gene: NA
V gene: TRBV18
CDR3 protein: CASSPPSEGSNGELFF
CDR3 DNA: TGTGCCAGCTCACCCCCGAGTGAGGGGTCTAACGGGGAGCTGTTTTTT